One and the same sample provided the 11 T cell receptor beta chains below, sequenced in a study of shared clonotypes between healthy human individuals (dated by TCRdb to 2020 to 2021). The library was made by the immunoSEQ multiplex PCR assay. TCRdb took this table from immuneACCESS and kept in-frame rearrangements with V and J called. Such tables lack part of the clones; where checked against another copy, unresolved V genes explain under half of the gap, and the rest is unexplained. The sample profile shows some 2,000,000 clones; 85% to 95% of them were found once. Together, the top ten hold 0.1% to 0.15% of the sample. The specimen was naive CD4+ T cells sorted from blood. The cell subset or site label, read with the paper, signifies: CD45RA+ positively selected. These receptors originate from a young man in good health.

The rearrangement uses TRBV6-1 and TRBJ1-2, with 10 bases identical to TRBD1. V shed 4 bases and J 4 bases; nucleotides not matched to a gene: 9. Germline values: CDR1 MNHNS, CDR2 SASEGT. The CDR3 covers 16 residues. The CDR3 region is CASSATGGRTPYGYTF. CDR3 DNA: TGTGCCAGCAGTGCGACAGGGGGCCGAACTCCCTATGGCTACACCTTC.

For the CDR3, the DNA is TGTGCCAGCGGAACGACAGGAAAGAGCTCCTACGAGCAGTACTTC. Translating gives CASGTTGKSSYEQYF. The chain joins TRBV28 to TRBJ2-7; a possible D gene is TRBD1 (6 bases). The CDR3 sequence is 15 residues long. With 8 bases removed from V and 0 bases from J, the gap between germline ends came to 17 bases. The V gene's germline CDR1 is MDHEN and CDR2 SYDVKM.

The rearrangement uses TRBV10-3 and TRBJ2-1, with 8 positions matching TRBD2. V shed 2 bases, J shed 7 bases, and the junction held 10 bases outside the gene matches. Germline lookup yields CDR1 ENHRY and CDR2 SYGVKD. The length of the CDR3 is 16 residues. DNA for the CDR3: TGTGCCATCAGTGAGCCTTCCAGCGGGAGTGTGAATGAGCAGTTCTTC. Protein: CAISEPSSGSVNEQFF.

This clone was detected once. V usage is TRBV6-5 and J usage is TRBJ1-4; TRBD1 might be the D (5 bases). V lost 2 bases, J lost 8 bases, and 15 bases lay in between. Germline V CDR1 and CDR2: MNHEY, SVGAGI. The CDR3 is 15 amino acids. In DNA form, the CDR3 reads TGTGCCAGCAGTTACATAAGGCAGGGTCGGGAAAAACTGTTTTTT. Its protein is CASSYIRQGREKLFF.

J is TRBJ1-5 and V is TRBV11-2; TRBD1 matches 7 bases. The V gene end was trimmed by 5 bases and the J gene end by 7 bases; junction bases not matched to a gene: 14. This CDR3 has 16 residues. Germline CDR1 reads SGHAT; CDR2 reads FQNNGV. This chain's CDR3 is CASSHLGGHSGQPQHF. The CDR3 nucleotides read TGTGCCAGCAGCCACCTAGGGGGCCACTCGGGCCAGCCCCAGCATTTT.

The V and J genes are TRBV2 and TRBJ2-1; no firm D call. V lost 4 bases to trimming and J lost 7 bases, with 8 bases between them. Germline CDR1 SNHLY, CDR2 FYNNEI. CDR3 length equals 12 residues. The CDR3 DNA follows: TGTGCCAGCAGTGCAGCCGGGAATGAGCAGTTCTTC. This codes for CASSAAGNEQFF.

Details on this clone: The sample holds other DNA sequences that translate to the same CDR3. This sequence joins TRBV5-1 and TRBJ2-3; TRBD1 agrees at 9 bases. Looked up from germline, CDR1 is SGHRS and CDR2 is YFSETQ. V was pared by 0 bases and J by 4 bases, with 3 bases of the junction left unmatched. CDR3 length: 15 residues. The CDR3 bases are TGCGCCAGCAGCTTGGAGGGACAGGGTGCAGATACGCAGTATTTT. It translates to CASSLEGQGADTQYF. The full variable domain, its missing parts supplied by reference TRBV5-1 and TRBJ2-3, is KAGVTQTPRYLIKTRGQQVTLSCSPISGHRSVSWYQQTPGQGLQFLFEYFSETQRNKGNFPGRFSGRQFSNSRSEMNVSTLELGDSALYLCASSLEGQGADTQYFGPGTRLTVL.

The chain combines TRBV5-5 with TRBJ2-1, with unresolved D. This CDR3 has 14 amino acids. Germline-derived CDR1 and CDR2 are SGHKS and YYEKEE (reference sequence). V was cut by 4 bases and J by 3 bases, with 11 bases left in between. DNA for the CDR3: TGTGCCAGCAGCCCGGAGCCCCGCTACAATGAGCAGTTCTTC. Encoded protein: CASSPEPRYNEQFF. The entire variable domain, with the rest obtained from reference TRBV5-5 and TRBJ2-1, is as follows: DAGVTQSPTHLIKTRGQQVTLRCSPISGHKSVSWYQQVLGQGPQFIFQYYEKEERGRGNFPDRFSARQFPNYSSELNVNALLLGDSALYLCASSPEPRYNEQFFGPGTRLTVL.

The chain has TRBV10-2 and TRBJ2-1; D is perhaps TRBD2 (7 bases). Per germline, CDR1 WSHSY and CDR2 SAAADI. With 2 bases removed from V and 9 bases from J, the gap between germline ends came to 17 bases. The CDR3 consists of 15 residues. CDR3: CASSEGGGRNGEQFF. CDR3 nucleotide sequence: TGCGCCAGCAGTGAGGGGGGGGGCCGAAATGGTGAGCAGTTCTTC.

The rearrangement links TRBV7-6 to TRBJ2-7; D assignment may be TRBD1 or TRBD2 (5 bases each). Germline loops: CDR1 SGHVS, CDR2 FNYEAQ. The CDR3 covers 15 residues. V lost 1 base and J 2 bases, leaving 12 bases between the germline ends. The CDR3 spells CASSLEPGSTYEQYF. CDR3 DNA: TGTGCCAGCAGCTTAGAACCAGGGAGCACCTACGAGCAGTACTTC. The entire variable domain, with the rest obtained from reference TRBV7-6 and TRBJ2-7, is as follows: GAGVSQSPRYKVTKRGQDVALRCDPISGHVSLYWYRQALGQGPEFLTYFNYEAQQDKSGLPNDRFSAERPEGSISTLTIQRTEQRDSAMYRCASSLEPGSTYEQYFGPGTRLTVT.

CDR3: CASSPNLRGSSGANVLTF. The CDR3 DNA reads as TGTGCCAGCAGCCCGAACCTCAGGGGGAGCTCTGGGGCCAACGTCCTGACTTTC. The rearrangement links TRBV7-9 to TRBJ2-6; 7 nucleotides match TRBD1. The CDR3 is made up of 18 amino acids. Trimming took 5 bases from V and 0 from J; bases not matched to a gene: 10. The germline V gene has CDR1 SEHNR and CDR2 FQNEAQ (reference sequence). The full variable domain, in which reference TRBV7-9 and TRBJ2-6 provide the parts outside the CDR3, is DTGVSQNPRHKITKRGQNVTFRCDPISEHNRLYWYRQTLGQGPEFLTYFQNEAQLEKSRLLSDRFSAERPKGSFSTLEIQRTEQGDSAMYLCASSPNLRGSSGANVLTFGAGSRLTVL.